This TCR beta chain was captured in a study of radiotherapy plus CTLA-4 blockade in lung cancer. Study information: With about a third of patients having disease control, objective responses were seen in about 18%.

Study-wide points: Tumor-origin TCR clones grew in blood after radiotherapy plus ipilimumab.

Regarding this clone: Its target is unknown.

The CDR3 extends over 16 amino acids. The germline gives CDR1 KGHSH, CDR2 LQKENI. V lost 3 bases, J lost 3 bases, and 18 bases lay in between. Here immunoSEQ multiplex PCR was the method, and the copy in TCRdb shows in-frame clones only, minus some. The sample includes more than 90,000 clones, more than 65% seen only once; the top ten take 2.5% to 3.5%. This clonotype was obtained from a human donor with non-small cell lung cancer that progressed on radiotherapy plus ipilimumab. Some clones in this sample may be carry-over from other donors' samples. The J gene is TRBJ2-7, the V gene TRBV18, with D possibly called TRBD1 or TRBD2 (5 bases each). The source material was peripheral blood, sampled from a patient treated with radiotherapy plus ipilimumab. The CDR3, as DNA: TGTGCCAGCTCACCTTTATCCCAGGGACCAGACTACGAGCAGTACTTC. As protein: CASSPLSQGPDYEQYF.